The clone carrying this T cell receptor beta chain showed up just once. Its antigen is undetermined. The junction differs from germline at one of its ends, possibly a read error. This CDR3 is 16 amino acids long. From germline, CDR1 is SSHAT and CDR2 FNYEAQ (reference sequence). The PCR was carried out with 60 Vbeta primers and 13 Jbeta primers. Libraries were prepared by immunoSEQ multiplex PCR; TCRdb keeps only in-frame clonotypes and omits some of them. Of about 300,000 clones in the sample, 86% were seen once. These data come from a study of cytomegalovirus exposure and HLA in healthy donors. General study results and limits: Indistinguishability led to the exclusion of some V segments, TRBV6-2 and TRBV6-3 included. TCR beta chains numbering some 160 were designated cytomegalovirus-associated. Rare TCR sequences dominated, though some public TCRs recurred in many donors.

V is TRBV7-7 and J is TRBJ2-1; TRBD2 agrees at 12 bases. The sequenced sample was PBMCs. The receptor was isolated from a middle-aged man in good health and CMV-seropositive. The CDR3 region has the DNA TGTGCTAGCAGCGCCGCGACTAGCGGGAGCTACAATGAGCAGTTCTTC. Protein: CASSAATSGSYNEQFF.